This TCR beta chain was captured by sequencing in a study of blood T cell repertoires in COVID-19. Assay: immunoSEQ multiplex PCR; the TCRdb copy retains only in-frame clones and omits some. Of over 300,000 clones in the sample, over 75% are singletons; the top ten hold more than 2%. The CDR3 has 15 amino acids. Germline loops: CDR1 WSHSY, CDR2 SAAADI. The germline V and J ends were trimmed by 10 bases and 1 base, with 17 bases remaining between them. The chain joins TRBV10-2 to TRBJ2-1, with a weak D call TRBD1 (5 bases). The sample taken for sequencing was PBMCs or T cells enriched from blood (not recorded which). The TCR was taken from a man in his thirties or forties who had recovered from COVID-19. The CDR3 loop is CATKPPGNSYNEQFF. The CDR3 DNA reads TGCGCCACTAAGCCTCCAGGGAATTCCTACAATGAGCAGTTCTTC.